The 15 T cell receptor beta chains presented below share a single source sample, sequenced in a study of T cells in women clearing cervical HPV infection (dated by TCRdb to 2016 to 2019). Receptor amplification or capture employed the immunoSEQ multiplex PCR assay. TCRdb limited this immuneACCESS table to in-frame rearrangements with V and J called. A share of clones is missing; checked studies link under half to unresolved V genes, and the rest is unexplained. The table for this sample records about 26,000 clones. The ten top clones hold 11% of the sample. The sequencing sample was made of blood buffy coat. The receptor source for this set is a woman between 18 and 70 years old with a cervical HPV16 infection that either progressed to CIN3+ or cleared (not recorded which).

A note on this clone: The missing CDR3 end, 3 residues past where the read stops, is filled in from the germline J gene. The chain uses TRBV29-1 and TRBJ2-3; 7 positions agree with TRBD2. Trimming took 6 bases from V and 2 from J; bases not matched to a gene: 8. CDR1 and CDR2 (germline): SQVTM, ANQGSEA. The CDR3 length is 14 residues. CDR3 residues: CSVGTSVNTDTQYF. Partial CDR3 DNA: TGCAGCGTCGGCACTAGCGTCAACACAGATACG.

In the case of this clone: The sequence runs out 3 residues before the end of the CDR3; the remainder is reconstructed from the germline J gene. J is TRBJ1-1 and V is TRBV2; D call uncertain. This CDR3 contains 14 residues. CDR1 SNHLY and CDR2 FYNNEI come from the germline V gene. V dropped 4 bases and J dropped 1 base, with 10 bases sitting between them. The CDR3 sequence: CASSVRAGNTEAFF. CDR3 DNA (partial): TGTGCCAGCAGTGTAAGGGCAGGGAACACTGAA.

In regard to this clone: Read data end 3 residues before the CDR3 end; the end is taken from the germline J gene. The chain has TRBV19 and TRBJ2-1; 9 nucleotides agree with TRBD2. Germline CDR1 reads LNHDA; CDR2 reads SQIVND (reference sequence). J gave up 4 bases and V 3 bases, and 10 bases lay outside the gene matches. This CDR3 contains 17 residues. The sequenced CDR3 bases are TGTGCCAGTAGTATTCCACCGGGACTAGCTCCGTACAATGAG. Translation gives CASSIPPGLAPYNE. The entire CDR3 protein reads CASSIPPGLAPYNEQFF.

CDR3 bases read: TGCGCCAGCAGCGCCATGGTAGGGGGCGGTGAAAAA. It yields the protein CASSAMVGGGEK. The entire CDR3 sequence reads CASSAMVGGGEKLFF. The J gene is TRBJ1-4, the V gene TRBV5-1; 7 nucleotides line up with TRBD1. Coverage ceases 3 residues before the CDR3 finishes, and the germline J gene fills in the end. V shed 4 bases, J shed 7 bases, and the junction held 10 bases outside the gene matches. From germline, CDR1 is SGHRS and CDR2 YFSETQ. This CDR3 contains 15 residues.

About this clone itself: Read data end 3 residues before the CDR3 end; the end is taken from the germline J gene. The rearrangement uses TRBV11-2 and TRBJ2-2; 8 nucleotides match TRBD2. CDR1 is SGHAT and CDR2 is FQNNGV in the germline V gene. CDR3 length equals 15 residues. J gave up 4 bases and V 1 base, and 2 bases lay outside the gene matches. The CDR3 bases that were read are TGTGCCAGCAGCTTAGGGCTAGCGGGCACCGGGGAG. As protein: CASSLGLAGTGE. The entire CDR3 reads CASSLGLAGTGELFF.

The part of the CDR3 DNA that was read is TGTGCCAGCCGGACAGGGGGAAACACTGAA. Protein sequence: CASRTGGNTE. The CDR3 in full is CASRTGGNTEAFF. The chain links TRBV5-4 to TRBJ1-1; 10 positions match TRBD1. The read ends 3 residues before the CDR3 terminus; that terminus is restored from the germline J gene. The CDR3 covers 13 residues. From germline, CDR1 is SGHNT and CDR2 YYREEE (reference sequence). Losses at the gene ends were 7 bases for V and 2 bases for J; bases not matched to a gene: 2.

Turning to this clone: The read ends 3 residues early relative to the CDR3; the germline J gene fills the gap. The V gene is TRBV23-1, the J gene TRBJ2-3; 8 bases map to TRBD1. TRBV23-1 is an open reading frame, and its role is uncertain. The CDR3 has 16 residues. Incomplete CDR3 DNA: TGCGCCAGCAGTCAATCGAGACAGGGGAACCAAGAGACG. It translates to CASSQSRQGNQET. The full CDR3 protein is CASSQSRQGNQETQYF.

In regard to this clone: The read ends 3 residues early relative to the CDR3; the germline J gene fills the gap. The gene calls are TRBV20-1 and TRBJ1-1; TRBD1 matches at 8 bases. The junction had 11 bases not matched to a gene; V was cut back by 0 bases and J by 2 bases. The CDR3 extends over 17 amino acids. Germline lookup yields CDR1 DFQATT and CDR2 SNEGSKA (reference sequence). The CDR3 reads CSARDLRTDRANTEAFF. The covered CDR3 bases are TGCAGTGCTAGAGATTTGAGAACGGACAGGGCCAACACTGAA.

About this clone itself: The read ends 3 residues before the CDR3 terminus; that terminus is restored from the germline J gene. The rearrangement links TRBV20-1 to TRBJ2-7; TRBD2 matches at 7 bases. The germline gives CDR1 DFQATT, CDR2 SNEGSKA (reference sequence). The V gene end was trimmed by 5 bases and the J gene end by 0 bases; junction bases not matched to a gene: 7. This CDR3 is built from 14 residues. CDR3 DNA, as far as it was read: TGCAGTGCTCCCAGCGGGAACCGCTCCTACGAG. It is translated as CSAPSGNRSYE. In full, the CDR3 reads CSAPSGNRSYEQYF.

Of note for this clone: The read finishes 3 residues shy of the CDR3 end, and the germline J gene is used to complete it. This sequence joins TRBV5-6 and TRBJ1-1; TRBD1 agrees at 7 bases. The CDR3 covers 12 residues. Germline-derived CDR1 and CDR2 are SGHDT and YYEEEE. The sequenced CDR3 bases are TGTGCCAGCAGCACGACAGGGAGGGGC. This sequence encodes CASSTTGRG. The full-length CDR3 reads as CASSTTGRGAFF.

In the case of this clone: The read terminates 3 residues ahead of where the CDR3 ends, so the germline J gene completes it. The rearrangement links TRBV20-1 to TRBJ1-5; D is uncertain. The V end lost 3 bases, the J end lost 4 bases, and 19 bases lay between the germline ends. The CDR3 sequence is 16 residues long. Germline loops: CDR1 DFQATT, CDR2 SNEGSKA (reference sequence). CDR3 residues: CSARPLVGSRNQPQHF. The covered CDR3 bases are TGCAGTGCTAGGCCCCTGGTCGGGTCCCGGAATCAGCCC.

As regards this clone: With the read ending 3 residues before the CDR3 end, the germline J gene is used to fill in that end. The V gene is TRBV7-2, the J gene TRBJ2-7, with TRBD1 matching over 8 bases. V was pared by 5 bases and J by 2 bases, with 5 bases of the junction left unmatched. Per germline, CDR1 SGHTA and CDR2 FQGNSA. This CDR3 has 14 residues. The CDR3 loop reads CASSPRQGTYEQYF. CDR3 DNA, as far as it was read: TGTGCCAGCAGCCCTCGACAGGGGACCTACGAG.

Of note for this clone: Read coverage stops 3 residues before the CDR3 terminus; the germline J gene supplies the remainder. The V call is TRBV20-1, the J call TRBJ2-7; 11 nucleotides line up with TRBD2. The CDR3 contains 14 residues. With 3 bases clipped from V and 3 bases from J, the junction kept 4 bases outside the gene matches. Germline lookup yields CDR1 DFQATT and CDR2 SNEGSKA (reference sequence). Partial CDR3 DNA: TGCAGTGCTAGGGGACTAGCGGAGCGCTACGAG. As protein: CSARGLAERYE. The full CDR3 sequence reads CSARGLAERYEQYF.

Remarks on this clone: Read sequence stops 3 residues before the CDR3 end, and the germline J gene provides the missing end. The V gene is TRBV6-1, the J gene TRBJ2-3; D is unresolved. Germline V gene sequence: CDR1 MNHNS, CDR2 SASEGT. V shed 4 bases and J shed 5 bases, with 10 bases lying between them. There are 13 residues in the CDR3. The DNA read from the CDR3 is TGTGCCAGCAGTGTTCCGGGTGGAGATACG. It codes for CASSVPGGDT. The complete CDR3 sequence is CASSVPGGDTQYF.

On this clone itself: Sequencing ends 3 residues short of the CDR3 end; the germline J gene provides the rest. The chain is built from TRBV7-9 and TRBJ2-2; 7 bases line up with TRBD1. Germline V gene sequence: CDR1 SEHNR, CDR2 FQNEAQ (reference sequence). The CDR3 length is 15 residues. The CDR3: CASREQGLDNSPLFF. The DNA read from the CDR3 is TGTGCCAGCAGGGAACAGGGGTTGGATAATTCACCG.